These 7 T cell receptor beta chains came from one sample sequenced in a study of tumour-infiltrating T cells in Burkitt lymphoma. TCRdb's copy holds only in-frame clones and misses some; the assay was immunoSEQ multiplex PCR. In the table there are 11,000 to 15,000 clones, about 31% of which are singletons. Sequenced input: tumor tissue. These receptors came from a human donor with diffuse large B-cell lymphoma.

The chain uses TRBV7-9 and TRBJ2-5; D is unresolved. The CDR3 length is 14 residues. From germline, CDR1 is SEHNR and CDR2 FQNEAQ (reference sequence). The V gene lost 0 bases and the J gene lost 5 bases, with 10 bases spanning the gap. In DNA form, the CDR3 reads TGTGCCAGCAGCTTAGCAGGGTCCGTGGAGACCCAGTACTTC. It yields the protein CASSLAGSVETQYF.

The V call is TRBV5-4, the J call TRBJ2-5, with 10 bases aligning to TRBD1. V shed 1 base, J shed 1 base, and the junction held 1 base outside the gene matches. The CDR3 runs 15 residues. Germline V lookup: CDR1 SGHNT, CDR2 YYREEE (reference sequence). DNA of the CDR3: TGTGCCAGCAGCTTGCGGACAGGGGGCCAAGAGACCCAGTACTTC. Protein: CASSLRTGGQETQYF.

Only a few counts were recorded for this clone. CDR3 DNA: TGTGCCAGCAGTGAATTGGCTAGCGGGAGGGTCGGCACCGGGGAGCTGTTTTTT. The encoded protein is CASSELASGRVGTGELFF. The chain uses TRBV25-1 and TRBJ2-2; 12 positions match TRBD2. J lost 4 bases, V lost 1 base, and 7 bases had no gene match. The CDR3 is 18 residues long. CDR1 is MGHDK and CDR2 is SYGVNS in the germline V gene.

There are a few counts of this clone. This chain joins TRBV20-1 and TRBJ2-7; D unresolved. Germline V gene sequence: CDR1 DFQATT, CDR2 SNEGSKA (reference sequence). V was clipped by 5 bases and J by 3 bases, with 8 bases between them. The CDR3 loop spans 11 amino acids. The chain's CDR3 is CSASRIYEQYF. The CDR3 region has the DNA TGCAGTGCTTCGAGAATCTACGAGCAGTACTTC.

This clone has only a few counts. V usage is TRBV6-1 and J usage is TRBJ1-3; TRBD1 is a possible D gene (5 bases). Trimming left V 6 bases short and J 2 bases short, with 11 bases between. CDR1 and CDR2 from the germline V gene are MNHNS and SASEGT. The CDR3 has 14 residues. CDR3 amino acids: CASSTGGPGNTIYF. DNA for the CDR3: TGTGCCAGCAGCACGGGGGGACCTGGAAACACCATATATTTT.

The V call is TRBV29-1, the J call TRBJ2-2; D is ambiguous. CDR1 and CDR2 (germline): SQVTM, ANQGSEA. The CDR3 runs 12 residues. V was cut by 2 bases and J by 2 bases, with 3 bases left in between. For the CDR3, the DNA is TGCAGCGTTGAACCCAACACCGGGGAGCTGTTTTTT. Amino acid sequence: CSVEPNTGELFF.

This clone is medium-sized in the sample. Other DNA sequences from this sample encode an identical CDR3 as well. This chain connects TRBV7-9 to TRBJ1-4, with D hard to call. The CDR3 has 13 residues. Trimming stripped 5 bases from V and 5 bases from J, with 9 bases between. CDR1 is SEHNR and CDR2 is FQNEAQ in the germline V gene (reference sequence). The CDR3 nucleotides are TGTGCCAGCAGCCCCAGAAGGAATGAAAAACTGTTTTTT. It encodes CASSPRRNEKLFF.